This T cell receptor (beta chain) was sequenced during a study of regulatory T cells in long-lasting Graves disease. Study-wide points: Persistent patients shared fewer than 3,500 public clonotypes among themselves. Newly diagnosed patients shared fewer, at some 900. Analyses excluded thyroid tissue, covering peripheral blood alone.

The time point denotes: newly diagnosed GD, antithyroid drugs for less than 3 months. From PBMCs, RNA was extracted and then used to make the TCR library. About this clonotype itself: Its antigen is not known.

Building the TCR beta libraries relied on iRepertoire HTBI primers, and CDR3 regions underwent Arm-PCR. Each CDR3 protein is one row after TCRdb ran MiXCR on the multiplex PCR reads. Among about 220,000 distinct CDR3 sequences, approximately 19% were seen once, and the ten largest hold about 10%. V shed 4 bases and J 0 bases; nucleotides not matched to a gene: 13. The CDR3 runs to 20 residues. Germline CDR1 reads MDHEN; CDR2 reads SYDVKM. The same sample was also studied in work on T cells in Graves' hyperthyroidism and ophthalmopathy. As that study records: Clinicians diagnosed patients from clinical symptoms, serum thyroxine and TRAb, thyroid ultrasound and orbital computed tomography. Appearing also in blood were most of the thyroid clonotypes expanded above 0.001.

The genes are TRBV28 and TRBJ2-1; the match to TRBD2 covers 12 bases. The origin of this receptor is a woman in her twenties or thirties with Graves disease. The sequences come from peripheral blood mononuclear cells (PBMCs), collected at new diagnosis, from a patient treated with antithyroid drugs. In nucleotides, the CDR3 is TGTGCCAGCAGTTCCCCCCGGCTAGCGGGAGGGTGGGGCTCCTACAATGAGCAGTTCTTC. Its protein product is CASSSPRLAGGWGSYNEQFF. The full variable domain, in which reference TRBV28 and TRBJ2-1 provide the parts outside the CDR3, is DVKVTQSSRYLVKRTGEKVFLECVQDMDHENMFWYRQDPGLGLRLIYFSYDVKMKEKGDIPEGYSVSREKKERFSLILESASTNQTSMYLCASSSPRLAGGWGSYNEQFFGPGTRLTVL.